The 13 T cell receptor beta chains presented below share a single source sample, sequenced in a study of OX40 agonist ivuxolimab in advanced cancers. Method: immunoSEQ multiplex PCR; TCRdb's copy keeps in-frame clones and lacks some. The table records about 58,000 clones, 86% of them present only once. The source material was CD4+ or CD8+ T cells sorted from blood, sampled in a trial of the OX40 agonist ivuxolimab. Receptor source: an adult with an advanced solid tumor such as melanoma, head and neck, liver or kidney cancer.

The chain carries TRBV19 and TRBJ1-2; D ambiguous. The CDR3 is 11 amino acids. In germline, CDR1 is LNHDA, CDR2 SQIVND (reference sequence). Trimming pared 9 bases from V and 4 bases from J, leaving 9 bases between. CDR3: CASQDFYGYTF. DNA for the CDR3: TGTGCCAGCCAGGATTTCTATGGCTACACCTTC.

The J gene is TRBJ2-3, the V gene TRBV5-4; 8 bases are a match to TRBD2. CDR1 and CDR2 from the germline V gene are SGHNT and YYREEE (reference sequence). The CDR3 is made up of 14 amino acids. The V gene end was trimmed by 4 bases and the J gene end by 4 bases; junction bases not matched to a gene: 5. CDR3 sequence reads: CASSQTSAPDTQYF. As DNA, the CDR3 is TGTGCCAGCAGCCAGACTAGCGCACCAGATACGCAGTATTTT.

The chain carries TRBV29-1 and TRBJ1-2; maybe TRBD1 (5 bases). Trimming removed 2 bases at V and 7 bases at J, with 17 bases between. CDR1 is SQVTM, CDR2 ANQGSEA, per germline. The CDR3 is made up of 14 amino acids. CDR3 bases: TGCAGCGTTGAAACCAGACAGCGAGCTCGTGGCTACACCTTC. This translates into CSVETRQRARGYTF.

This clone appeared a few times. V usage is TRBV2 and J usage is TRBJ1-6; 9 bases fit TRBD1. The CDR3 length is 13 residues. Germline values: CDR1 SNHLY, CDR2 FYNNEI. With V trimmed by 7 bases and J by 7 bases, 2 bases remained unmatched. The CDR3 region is CASIGQGNSPLHF. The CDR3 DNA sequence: TGTGCCAGCATCGGACAGGGGAATTCACCCCTCCACTTT.

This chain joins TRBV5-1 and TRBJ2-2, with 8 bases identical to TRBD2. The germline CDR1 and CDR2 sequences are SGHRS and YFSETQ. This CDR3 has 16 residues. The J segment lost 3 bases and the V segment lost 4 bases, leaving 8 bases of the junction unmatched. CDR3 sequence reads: CASSPRAAGDTGELFF. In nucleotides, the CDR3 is TGCGCCAGCAGCCCCCGGGCAGCGGGGGACACCGGGGAGCTGTTTTTT. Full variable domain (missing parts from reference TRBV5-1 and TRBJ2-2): KAGVTQTPRYLIKTRGQQVTLSCSPISGHRSVSWYQQTPGQGLQFLFEYFSETQRNKGNFPGRFSGRQFSNSRSEMNVSTLELGDSALYLCASSPRAAGDTGELFFGEGSRLTVL.

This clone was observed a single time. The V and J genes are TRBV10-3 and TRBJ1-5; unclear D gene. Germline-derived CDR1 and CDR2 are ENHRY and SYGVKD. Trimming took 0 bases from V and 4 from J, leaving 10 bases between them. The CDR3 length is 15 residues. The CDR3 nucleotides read TGTGCCATCAGTGAGTCTCTAGGGATAAATCAGCCCCAGCATTTT. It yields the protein CAISESLGINQPQHF.

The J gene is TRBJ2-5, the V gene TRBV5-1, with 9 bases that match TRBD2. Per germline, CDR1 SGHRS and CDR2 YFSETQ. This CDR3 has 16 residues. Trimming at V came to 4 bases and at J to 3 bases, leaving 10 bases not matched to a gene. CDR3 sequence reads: CASSTGPLAGKETQYF. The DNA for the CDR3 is TGCGCCAGCAGCACCGGGCCTCTAGCGGGGAAAGAGACCCAGTACTTC.

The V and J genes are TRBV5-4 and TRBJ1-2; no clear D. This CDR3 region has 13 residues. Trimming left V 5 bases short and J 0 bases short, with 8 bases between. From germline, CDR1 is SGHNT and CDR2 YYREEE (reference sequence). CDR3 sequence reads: CASRTDTNYGYTF. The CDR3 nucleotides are TGTGCCAGCAGAACTGACACTAACTATGGCTACACCTTC.

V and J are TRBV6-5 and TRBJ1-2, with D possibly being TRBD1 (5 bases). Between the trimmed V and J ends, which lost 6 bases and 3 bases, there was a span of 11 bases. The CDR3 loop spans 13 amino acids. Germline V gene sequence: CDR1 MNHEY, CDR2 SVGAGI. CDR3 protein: CASSPRGYYGYTF. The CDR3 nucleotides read TGTGCCAGCAGCCCACGGGGCTACTATGGCTACACCTTC.

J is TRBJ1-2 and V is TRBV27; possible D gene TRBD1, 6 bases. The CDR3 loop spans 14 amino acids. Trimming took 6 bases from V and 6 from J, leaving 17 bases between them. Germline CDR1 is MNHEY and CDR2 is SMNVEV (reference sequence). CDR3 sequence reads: CASSPSGGGNGYTF. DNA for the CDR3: TGTGCCAGCAGCCCTTCCGGAGGGGGAAATGGCTACACCTTC.

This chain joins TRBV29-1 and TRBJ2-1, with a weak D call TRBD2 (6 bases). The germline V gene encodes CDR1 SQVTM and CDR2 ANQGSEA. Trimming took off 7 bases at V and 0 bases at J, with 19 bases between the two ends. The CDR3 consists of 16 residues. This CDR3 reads CSAKGGERGSYNEQFF. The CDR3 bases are TGCAGCGCCAAAGGAGGGGAGCGTGGCTCCTACAATGAGCAGTTCTTC.

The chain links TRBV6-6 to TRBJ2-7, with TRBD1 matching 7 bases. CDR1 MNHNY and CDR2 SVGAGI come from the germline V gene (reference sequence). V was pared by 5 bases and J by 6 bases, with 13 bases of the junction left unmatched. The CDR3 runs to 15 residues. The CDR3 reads CASSRPRQGDSEQYF. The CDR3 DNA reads TGTGCCAGCAGTAGACCCAGACAGGGTGACTCCGAGCAGTACTTC.

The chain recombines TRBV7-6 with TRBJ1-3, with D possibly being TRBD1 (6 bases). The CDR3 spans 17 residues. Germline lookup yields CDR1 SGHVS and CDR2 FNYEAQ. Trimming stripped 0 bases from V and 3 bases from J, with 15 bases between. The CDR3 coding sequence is TGTGCCAGCAGCTTAGCGCAGGTTCGGGGGCTTGGAAACACCATATATTTT. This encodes CASSLAQVRGLGNTIYF.